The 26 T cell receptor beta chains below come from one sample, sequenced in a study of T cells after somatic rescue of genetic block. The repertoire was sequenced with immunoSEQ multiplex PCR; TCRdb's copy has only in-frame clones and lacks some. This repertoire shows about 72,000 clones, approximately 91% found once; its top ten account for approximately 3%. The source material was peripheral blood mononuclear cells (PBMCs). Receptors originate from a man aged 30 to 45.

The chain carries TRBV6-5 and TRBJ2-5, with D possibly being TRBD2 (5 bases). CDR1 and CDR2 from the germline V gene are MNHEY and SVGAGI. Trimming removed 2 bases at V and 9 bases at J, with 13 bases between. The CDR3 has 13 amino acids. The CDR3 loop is CASSYTQFGAQYF. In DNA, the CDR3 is TGTGCCAGCAGTTACACTCAGTTCGGGGCCCAGTACTTC.

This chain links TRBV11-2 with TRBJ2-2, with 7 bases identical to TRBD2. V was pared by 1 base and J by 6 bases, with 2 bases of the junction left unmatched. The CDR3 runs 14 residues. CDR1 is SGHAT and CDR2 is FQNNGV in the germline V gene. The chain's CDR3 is CASSLGLAAGELFF. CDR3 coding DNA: TGTGCCAGCAGCTTAGGACTAGCCGCCGGGGAGCTGTTTTTT.

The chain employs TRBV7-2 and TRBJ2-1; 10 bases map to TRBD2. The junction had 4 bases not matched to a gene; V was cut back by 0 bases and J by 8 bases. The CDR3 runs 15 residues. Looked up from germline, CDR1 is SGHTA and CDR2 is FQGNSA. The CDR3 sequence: CASSLALLAGDEQFF. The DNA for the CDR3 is TGTGCCAGCAGCTTAGCGCTCCTAGCGGGAGATGAGCAGTTCTTC. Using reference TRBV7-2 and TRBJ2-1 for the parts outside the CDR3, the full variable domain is GAGVSQSPSNKVTEKGKDVELRCDPISGHTALYWYRQSLGQGLEFLIYFQGNSAPDKSGLPSDRFSAERTGGSVSTLTIQRTQQEDSAVYLCASSLALLAGDEQFFGPGTRLTVL.

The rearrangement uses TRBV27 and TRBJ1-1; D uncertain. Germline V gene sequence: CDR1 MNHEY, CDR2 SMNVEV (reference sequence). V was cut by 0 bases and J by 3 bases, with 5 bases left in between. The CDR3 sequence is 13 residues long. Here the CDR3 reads CASSLSLYTEAFF. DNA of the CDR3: TGTGCCAGCAGTTTATCTCTCTACACTGAAGCTTTCTTT.

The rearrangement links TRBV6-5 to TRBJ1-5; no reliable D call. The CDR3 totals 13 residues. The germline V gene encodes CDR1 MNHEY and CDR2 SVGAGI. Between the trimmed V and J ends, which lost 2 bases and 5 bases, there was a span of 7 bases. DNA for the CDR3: TGTGCCAGCAGTTACAGATTGGATCAGCCCCAGCATTTT. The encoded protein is CASSYRLDQPQHF.

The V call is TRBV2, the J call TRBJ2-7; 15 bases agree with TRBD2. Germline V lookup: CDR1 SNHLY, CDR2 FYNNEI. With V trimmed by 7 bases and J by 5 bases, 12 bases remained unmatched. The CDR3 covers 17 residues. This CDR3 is CASIRPWTSGGAHEQYF. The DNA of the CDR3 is TGTGCCAGCATCAGGCCGTGGACTAGCGGGGGGGCCCACGAGCAGTACTTC.

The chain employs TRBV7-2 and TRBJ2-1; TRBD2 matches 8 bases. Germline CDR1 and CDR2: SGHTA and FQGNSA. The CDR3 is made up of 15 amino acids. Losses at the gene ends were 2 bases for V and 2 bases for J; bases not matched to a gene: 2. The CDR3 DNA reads TGTGCCAGCAGCTTATTAGCGGGAACCTACAATGAGCAGTTCTTC. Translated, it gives CASSLLAGTYNEQFF.

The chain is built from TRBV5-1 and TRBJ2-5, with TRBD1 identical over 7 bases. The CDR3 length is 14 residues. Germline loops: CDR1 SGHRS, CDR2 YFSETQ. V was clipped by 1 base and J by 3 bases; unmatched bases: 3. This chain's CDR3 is CASSLQTGEETQYF. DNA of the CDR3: TGCGCCAGCAGCTTGCAAACAGGGGAAGAGACCCAGTACTTC.

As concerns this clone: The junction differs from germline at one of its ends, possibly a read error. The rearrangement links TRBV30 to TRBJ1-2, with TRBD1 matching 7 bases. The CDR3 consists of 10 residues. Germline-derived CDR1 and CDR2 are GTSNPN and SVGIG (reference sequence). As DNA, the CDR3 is TGTGCCTGGAGTGAACAGGGGTTCCGCTTC. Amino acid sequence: CAWSEQGFRF.

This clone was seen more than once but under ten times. The CDR3 region has the DNA TGTGCCAGCAGCTTAGGTGACAGGGGTAGCGAGCAGTACTTC. Its protein is CASSLGDRGSEQYF. The rearrangement joins TRBV11-2 to TRBJ2-7; 8 nucleotides line up with TRBD1. With 1 base clipped from V and 6 bases from J, the junction kept 5 bases outside the gene matches. The germline V gene encodes CDR1 SGHAT and CDR2 FQNNGV. The CDR3 contains 14 residues.

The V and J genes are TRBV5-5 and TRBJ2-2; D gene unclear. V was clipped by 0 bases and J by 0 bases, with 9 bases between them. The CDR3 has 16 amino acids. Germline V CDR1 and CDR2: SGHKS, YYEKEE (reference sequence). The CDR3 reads CASSLGPNANTGELFF. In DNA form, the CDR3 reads TGTGCCAGCAGCTTGGGCCCAAACGCGAACACCGGGGAGCTGTTTTTT.

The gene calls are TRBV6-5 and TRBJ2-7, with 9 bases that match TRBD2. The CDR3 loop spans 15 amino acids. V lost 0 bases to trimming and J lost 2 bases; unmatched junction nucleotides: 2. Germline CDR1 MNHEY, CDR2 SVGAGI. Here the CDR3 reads CASSYSTSGAYEQYF. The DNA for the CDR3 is TGTGCCAGCAGTTACTCGACTAGCGGAGCCTACGAGCAGTACTTC.

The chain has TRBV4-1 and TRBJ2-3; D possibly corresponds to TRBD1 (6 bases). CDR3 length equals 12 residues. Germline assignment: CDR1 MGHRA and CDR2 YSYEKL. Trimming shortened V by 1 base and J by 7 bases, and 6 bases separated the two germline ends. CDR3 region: CASSQGGHTQYF. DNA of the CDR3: TGCGCCAGCAGCCAAGGGGGGCATACGCAGTATTTT.

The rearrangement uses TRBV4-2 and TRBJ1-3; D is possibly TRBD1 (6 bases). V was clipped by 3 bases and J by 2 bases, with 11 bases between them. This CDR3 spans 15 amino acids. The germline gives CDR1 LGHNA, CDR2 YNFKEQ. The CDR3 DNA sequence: TGTGCCAGCAGCCAGGTCGAGGGGGCTGGAAACACCATATATTTT. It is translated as CASSQVEGAGNTIYF.

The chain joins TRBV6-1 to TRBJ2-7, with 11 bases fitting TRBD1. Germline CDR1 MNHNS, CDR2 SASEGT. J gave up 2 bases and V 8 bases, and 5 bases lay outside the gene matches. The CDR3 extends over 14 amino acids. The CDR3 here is CASDQDRGPYEQYF. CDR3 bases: TGTGCCAGCGACCAGGACAGGGGGCCCTACGAGCAGTACTTC.

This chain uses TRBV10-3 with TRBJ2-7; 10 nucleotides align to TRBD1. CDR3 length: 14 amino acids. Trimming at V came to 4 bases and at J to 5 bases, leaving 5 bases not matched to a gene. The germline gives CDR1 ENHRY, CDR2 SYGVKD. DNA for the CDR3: TGTGCCATCAGTGGGGACAGGGGTGGTGACGAGCAGTACTTC. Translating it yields CAISGDRGGDEQYF.

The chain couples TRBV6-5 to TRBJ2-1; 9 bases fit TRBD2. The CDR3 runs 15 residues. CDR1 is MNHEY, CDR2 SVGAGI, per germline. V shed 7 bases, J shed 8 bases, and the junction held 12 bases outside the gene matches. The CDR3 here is CASKDSGSGVHEQFF. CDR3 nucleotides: TGTGCCAGCAAGGATAGCGGGAGTGGGGTCCATGAGCAGTTCTTC.

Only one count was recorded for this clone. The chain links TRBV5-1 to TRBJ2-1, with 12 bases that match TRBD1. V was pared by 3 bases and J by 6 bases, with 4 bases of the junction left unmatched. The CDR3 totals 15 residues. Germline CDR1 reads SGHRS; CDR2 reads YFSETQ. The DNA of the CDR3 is TGCGCCAGCAGCTCCGGGACAGGGGGCTTCAATGAGCAGTTCTTC. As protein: CASSSGTGGFNEQFF.

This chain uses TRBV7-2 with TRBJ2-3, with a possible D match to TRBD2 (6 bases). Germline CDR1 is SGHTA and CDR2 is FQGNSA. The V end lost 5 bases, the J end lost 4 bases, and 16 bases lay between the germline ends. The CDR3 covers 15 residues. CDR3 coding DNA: TGTGCCAGCAGCCTCCCCCCGGGGGATCCAGATACGCAGTATTTT. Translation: CASSLPPGDPDTQYF.

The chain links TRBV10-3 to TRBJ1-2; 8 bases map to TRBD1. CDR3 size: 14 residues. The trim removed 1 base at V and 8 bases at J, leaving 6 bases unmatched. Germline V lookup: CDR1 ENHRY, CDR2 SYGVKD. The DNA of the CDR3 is TGTGCCATCAGTGAGTTTGGACAGGGTGCGGGCTACACCTTC. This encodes CAISEFGQGAGYTF.

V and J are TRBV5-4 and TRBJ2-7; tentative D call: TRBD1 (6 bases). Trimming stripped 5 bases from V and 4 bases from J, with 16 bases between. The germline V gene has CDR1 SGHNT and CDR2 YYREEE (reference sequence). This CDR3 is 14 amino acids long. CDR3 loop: CASRFRDTSYEQYF. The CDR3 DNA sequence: TGTGCCAGCAGGTTTCGGGACACGTCGTACGAGCAGTACTTC.

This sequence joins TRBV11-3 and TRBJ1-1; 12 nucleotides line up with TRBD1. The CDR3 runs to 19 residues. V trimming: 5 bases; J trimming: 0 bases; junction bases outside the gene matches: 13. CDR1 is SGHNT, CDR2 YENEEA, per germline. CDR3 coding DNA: TGTGCCAGCAGCCTCCTGGGACAGGGGGCTCTAAAACTGAACACTGAAGCTTTCTTT. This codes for CASSLLGQGALKLNTEAFF.

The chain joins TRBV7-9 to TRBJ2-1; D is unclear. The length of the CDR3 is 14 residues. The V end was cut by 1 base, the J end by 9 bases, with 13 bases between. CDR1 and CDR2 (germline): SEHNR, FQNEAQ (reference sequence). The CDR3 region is CASSLERMWGEQFF. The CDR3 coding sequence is TGTGCCAGCAGCTTAGAGAGGATGTGGGGTGAGCAGTTCTTC.

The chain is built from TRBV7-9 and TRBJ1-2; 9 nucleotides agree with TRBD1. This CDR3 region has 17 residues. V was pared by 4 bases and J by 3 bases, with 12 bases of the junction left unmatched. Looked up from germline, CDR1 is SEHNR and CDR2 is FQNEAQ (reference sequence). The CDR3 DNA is TGTGCCAGCAGCTCTCATGGGGGGACAGGGAGTCACTATGGCTACACCTTC. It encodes CASSSHGGTGSHYGYTF. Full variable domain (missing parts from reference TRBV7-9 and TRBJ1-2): DTGVSQNPRHKITKRGQNVTFRCDPISEHNRLYWYRQTLGQGPEFLTYFQNEAQLEKSRLLSDRFSAERPKGSFSTLEIQRTEQGDSAMYLCASSSHGGTGSHYGYTFGSGTRLTVV.

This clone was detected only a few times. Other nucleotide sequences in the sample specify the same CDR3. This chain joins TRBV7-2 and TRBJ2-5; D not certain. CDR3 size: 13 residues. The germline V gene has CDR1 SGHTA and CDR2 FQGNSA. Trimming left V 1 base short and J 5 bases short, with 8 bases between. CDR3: CASSLGRTETQYF. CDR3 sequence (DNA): TGTGCCAGCAGCTTAGGCAGGACCGAGACCCAGTACTTC.

Written as DNA, the CDR3 is TGTGCCAGCAGTGAGGGGACAGGCTTCTATGGCTACACCTTC. Protein: CASSEGTGFYGYTF. The J gene is TRBJ1-2, the V gene TRBV2, with 8 bases fitting TRBD1. In germline, CDR1 is SNHLY, CDR2 FYNNEI. The CDR3 consists of 14 residues. The trim removed 3 bases at V and 4 bases at J, leaving 4 bases unmatched.